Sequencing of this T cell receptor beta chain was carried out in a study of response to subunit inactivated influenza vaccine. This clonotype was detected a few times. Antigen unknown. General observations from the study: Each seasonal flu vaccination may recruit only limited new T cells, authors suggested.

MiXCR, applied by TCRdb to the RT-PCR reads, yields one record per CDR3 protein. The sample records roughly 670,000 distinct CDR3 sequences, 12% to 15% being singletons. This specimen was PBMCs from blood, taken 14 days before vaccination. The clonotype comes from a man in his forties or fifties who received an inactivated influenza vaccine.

The CDR3 DNA follows: TGCGCCAGCAGCCCATTTACCGGGACAGCGAACACTGAAGCTTTCTTT. It is translated as CASSPFTGTANTEAFF. The rearrangement joins TRBV4-1 to TRBJ1-1; 7 bases line up with TRBD1. CDR1 is MGHRA, CDR2 YSYEKL, per germline. The CDR3 covers 16 residues. Trimming took 4 bases from V and 1 from J; bases not matched to a gene: 9.